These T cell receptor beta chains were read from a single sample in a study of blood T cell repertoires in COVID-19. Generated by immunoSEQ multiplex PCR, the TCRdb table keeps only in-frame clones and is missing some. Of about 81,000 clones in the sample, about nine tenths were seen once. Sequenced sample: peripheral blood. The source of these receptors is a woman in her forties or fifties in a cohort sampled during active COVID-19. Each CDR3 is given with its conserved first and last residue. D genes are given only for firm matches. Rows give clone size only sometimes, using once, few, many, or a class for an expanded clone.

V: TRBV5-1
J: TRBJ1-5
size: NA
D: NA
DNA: TGCGCCAGCAGCTTGCAGGGCGATCAGCCCCAGCATTTT
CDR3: CASSLQGDQPQHF

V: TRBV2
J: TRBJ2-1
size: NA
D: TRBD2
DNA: TGTGCCAGCAGCCCCCGCCCGGGACTAACAACCAATGAGCAGTTCTTC
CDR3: CASSPRPGLTTNEQFF

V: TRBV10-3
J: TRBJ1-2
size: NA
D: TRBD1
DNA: TGTGCCATCAGTGAGTTGACAGGGCCCCTGGGCTACACCTTC
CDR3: CAISELTGPLGYTF

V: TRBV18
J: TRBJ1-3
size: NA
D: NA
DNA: TGTGCCAGCTCACCAGGACAGTCGTCCTCTGGAAACACCATATATTTT
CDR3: CASSPGQSSSGNTIYF

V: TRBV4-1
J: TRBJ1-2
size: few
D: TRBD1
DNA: TGCGCCAGCAGCCAAGAGAGGACACCGGGACAGGGGCCTAACTATGGCTACACCTTC
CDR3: CASSQERTPGQGPNYGYTF

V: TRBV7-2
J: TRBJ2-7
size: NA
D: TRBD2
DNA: TGTGCCAGCAGCCTTAGCGGGGCTCATTATTACGAGCAGTACTTC
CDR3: CASSLSGAHYYEQYF

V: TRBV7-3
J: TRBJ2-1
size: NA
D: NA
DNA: TGTGCCAGCAGCTTAAAGGGGTTAGGGAATGAGCAGTTCTTC
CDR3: CASSLKGLGNEQFF

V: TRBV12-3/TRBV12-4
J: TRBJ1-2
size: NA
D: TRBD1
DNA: TGTGCCAGCAACTCCGACAGGGAAGGCTACACCTTC
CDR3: CASNSDREGYTF

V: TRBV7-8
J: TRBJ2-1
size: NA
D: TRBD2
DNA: TGTGCCAGCAGCTTGGCTAGCGGAGGCTGGTACAATGAGCAGTTCTTC
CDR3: CASSLASGGWYNEQFF

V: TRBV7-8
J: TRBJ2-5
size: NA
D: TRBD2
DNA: TGTGCCAGCAGCCGCGGGGGGAATCAAGAGACCCAGTACTTC
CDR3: CASSRGGNQETQYF

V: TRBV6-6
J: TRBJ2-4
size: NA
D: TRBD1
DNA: TGTGCCAGCACCACCGGGACAGGGGGAAACATTCAGTACTTC
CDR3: CASTTGTGGNIQYF

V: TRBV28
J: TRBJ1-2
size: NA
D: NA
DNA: TGTGCCAGCAACAGACAGGTGCAGGGCTACACCTTC
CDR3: CASNRQVQGYTF

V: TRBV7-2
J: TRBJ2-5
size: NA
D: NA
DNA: TGTGCCAGCAGCTTAGGGCGAGCTAGCGTAACCCAGTACTTC
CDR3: CASSLGRASVTQYF

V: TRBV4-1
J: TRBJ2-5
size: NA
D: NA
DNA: TGCGCCAGCAGCCCGCGGGGCCAAGAGACCCAGTACTTC
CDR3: CASSPRGQETQYF

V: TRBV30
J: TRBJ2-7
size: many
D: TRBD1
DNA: TGTGCCTGGATAACAGGGGTTCTTGGAGAGCAGTACTTC
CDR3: CAWITGVLGEQYF

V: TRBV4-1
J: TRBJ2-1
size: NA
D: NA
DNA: TGCGCCAGCAGCCAAGGGGGGCACGGTGCACTGGAGCAGTTCTTC
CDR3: CASSQGGHGALEQFF

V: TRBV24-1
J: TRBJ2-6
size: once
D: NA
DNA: TGTGCCACCAGTGGCCCACAGGGATCTCCGGGGGCCAACGTCCTGACTTTC
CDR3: CATSGPQGSPGANVLTF

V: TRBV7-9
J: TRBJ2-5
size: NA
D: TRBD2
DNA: TGTGCCAGCAGCTTAGGGCCTAGCGGAAGCCAAGAGACCCAGTACTTC
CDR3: CASSLGPSGSQETQYF

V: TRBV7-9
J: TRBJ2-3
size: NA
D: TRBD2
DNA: TGTGCCAGCAGCTCACCCACTAGCGGCAATGCAGATACGCAGTATTTT
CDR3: CASSSPTSGNADTQYF

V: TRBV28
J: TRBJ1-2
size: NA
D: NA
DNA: TGTGCCAGCAGAAATACAGATAACTATGGCTACACCTTC
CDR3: CASRNTDNYGYTF

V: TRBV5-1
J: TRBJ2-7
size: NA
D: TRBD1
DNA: TGCGCCAGCAGCTTGTTGGATAGGGGGGACAGGGGGTACGAGCAGTACTTC
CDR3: CASSLLDRGDRGYEQYF

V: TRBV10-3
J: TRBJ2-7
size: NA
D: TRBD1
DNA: TGTGCCATCAGGAAGACAGGGGGGGTCTACGAGCAGTACTTC
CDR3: CAIRKTGGVYEQYF

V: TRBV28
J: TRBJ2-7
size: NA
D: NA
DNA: TGTGCCAGCAGCCCGGACAGTTACTCCTACGAGCAGTACTTC
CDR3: CASSPDSYSYEQYF

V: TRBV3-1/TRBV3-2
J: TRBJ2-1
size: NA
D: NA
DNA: TGTGCCAGCAGCCAAAATCCTCTCGTGAATGAGCAGTTCTTC
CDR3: CASSQNPLVNEQFF

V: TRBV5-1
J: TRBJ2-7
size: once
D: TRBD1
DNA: TGCGCCAGCAGTCTTAAAACAGGGGGCAAATCGGAGGAGTACTTC
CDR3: CASSLKTGGKSEEYF